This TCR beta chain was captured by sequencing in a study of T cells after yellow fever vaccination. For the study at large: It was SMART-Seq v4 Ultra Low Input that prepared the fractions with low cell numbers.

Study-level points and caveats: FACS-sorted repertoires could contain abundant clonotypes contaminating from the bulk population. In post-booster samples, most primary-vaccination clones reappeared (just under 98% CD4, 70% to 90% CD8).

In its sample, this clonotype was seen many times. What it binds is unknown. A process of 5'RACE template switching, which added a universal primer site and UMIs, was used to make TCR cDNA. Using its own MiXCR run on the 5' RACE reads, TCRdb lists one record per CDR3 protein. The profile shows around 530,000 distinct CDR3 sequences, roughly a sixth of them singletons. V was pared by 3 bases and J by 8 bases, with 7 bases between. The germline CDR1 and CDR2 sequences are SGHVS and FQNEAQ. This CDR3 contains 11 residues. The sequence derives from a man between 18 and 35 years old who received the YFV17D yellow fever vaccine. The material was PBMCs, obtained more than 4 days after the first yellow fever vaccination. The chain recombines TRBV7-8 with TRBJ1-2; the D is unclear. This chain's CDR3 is CASSFGSGYTF. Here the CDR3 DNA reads TGTGCCAGCAGCTTTGGGTCAGGCTACACCTTC.